This T cell receptor beta chain comes out of a study of blood T cell repertoires in COVID-19. About the research overall: T cells, B-cell-depleted T cells, or PBMCs provided the cDNA or gDNA that served as material.

In the source study's methods: By means of reference gene primer amplification, nucleated cell counts were estimated. Sequenced by immunoSEQ multiplex PCR; TCRdb stores in-frame clones only, minus some. V and J calls and clone size follow that table, whereas D and trimming were derived from the DNA. The sample shows roughly 290,000 clones, around nine tenths of them seen only once. V gave up 4 bases and J gave up 4 bases; unmatched junction bases: 9. The CDR3 is 17 amino acids. The germline gives CDR1 SGHTA, CDR2 FQGNSA. The receptor was isolated from a woman in her thirties or forties who had recovered from COVID-19. The chain uses TRBV7-2 and TRBJ2-3; 12 bases map to TRBD2. What was sequenced was PBMCs or T cells enriched from blood (not recorded which). The DNA for the CDR3 is TGTGCCAGCAGCTCTCTACGGACTAGCGGGATGGCAGATACGCAGTATTTT. Protein: CASSSLRTSGMADTQYF. Variable domain in full (rest from reference TRBV7-2 and TRBJ2-3): GAGVSQSPSNKVTEKGKDVELRCDPISGHTALYWYRQSLGQGLEFLIYFQGNSAPDKSGLPSDRFSAERTGGSVSTLTIQRTQQEDSAVYLCASSSLRTSGMADTQYFGPGTRLTVL.